The 24 T cell receptor beta chains listed next were all sequenced from one sample in a study of Ad26.COV2.S vaccination and SARS-CoV-2 variants. Clones were read by immunoSEQ multiplex PCR, and TCRdb kept only the in-frame ones, dropping some. The repertoire holds about 450,000 clones, with roughly 87% as singletons. The treatment: some 20 received Ad26.COV2.S at low or high dose, single or two shots; 5 received placebo; per-sample allocation not given. Sampling happened 63 days after the first vaccine or placebo injection. The input for sequencing was peripheral blood, taken in a trial of Ad26.COV2.S vaccine versus placebo. Receptors originate from a person aged 18-65 years who received the Ad26.COV2.S COVID-19 vaccine or a placebo.

This chain links TRBV30 with TRBJ2-5, with 7 bases fitting TRBD2. The CDR3 covers 13 residues. Losses at the gene ends were 5 bases for V and 4 bases for J; bases not matched to a gene: 7. The germline V gene has CDR1 GTSNPN and CDR2 SVGIG (reference sequence). The CDR3 DNA is TGTGCCTGGGCAGGGCTAGCGGTAGAGACCCAGTACTTC. Translating gives CAWAGLAVETQYF.

This chain links TRBV13 with TRBJ1-2; 7 bases fit TRBD1. CDR1 is PRHDT, CDR2 FYEKMQ, per germline (reference sequence). V trimming: 4 bases; J trimming: 5 bases; junction bases outside the gene matches: 7. This CDR3 is built from 14 residues. Here the CDR3 DNA reads TGTGCCAGCAGCTCACAGGGGAGTTGGTATGGCTACACCTTC. Amino acid sequence: CASSSQGSWYGYTF.

The CDR3 reads CASSYSEGPGGYTF. As DNA, the CDR3 is TGTGCCAGCAGTTACTCTGAGGGCCCGGGTGGCTACACCTTC. The chain recombines TRBV6-5 with TRBJ1-2; D gene unclear. CDR1 and CDR2 (germline): MNHEY, SVGAGI. The V and J ends lost 0 bases and 7 bases respectively, with 12 bases between them. The CDR3 spans 14 residues.

This sequence joins TRBV4-2 and TRBJ2-3; TRBD2 matches 8 bases. V trimming: 0 bases; J trimming: 0 bases; junction bases outside the gene matches: 5. Germline CDR1 LGHNA, CDR2 YNFKEQ. This CDR3 contains 17 residues. CDR3 sequence (DNA): TGTGCCAGCAGCCAAGAGGTAGCGGGACCTAGCACAGATACGCAGTATTTT. This gives the protein CASSQEVAGPSTDTQYF.

Regarding this clone: Other nucleotide sequences from this sample produce the same CDR3. The V call is TRBV27, the J call TRBJ1-2, with D tentatively TRBD1 (5 bases). The CDR3 totals 13 residues. Trimming shortened V by 6 bases and J by 4 bases, and 12 bases separated the two germline ends. The germline CDR1 and CDR2 sequences are MNHEY and SMNVEV (reference sequence). Here the CDR3 reads CASSPTGGYGYTF. CDR3 DNA sequence: TGTGCCAGCAGCCCCACTGGGGGCTATGGCTACACCTTC.

V and J are TRBV4-3 and TRBJ1-1; D not certain. Per the germline V gene, CDR1 is LGHNA and CDR2 is YSLEER. The CDR3 covers 15 residues. Deletions cut 0 bases from V and 1 base from J, with 9 bases between. This CDR3 is CASSQDSHRNTEAFF. The CDR3 nucleotides are TGCGCCAGCAGCCAAGATTCGCATCGGAACACTGAAGCTTTCTTT.

This rearrangement joins TRBV6-5 to TRBJ1-1; TRBD1 matches 9 bases. Germline CDR1 and CDR2: MNHEY and SVGAGI. J lost 6 bases, V lost 6 bases, and 8 bases had no gene match. The CDR3 is 14 amino acids. CDR3 protein: CASSRTGEGAEAFF. The CDR3, as DNA: TGTGCCAGCAGCCGGACAGGGGAAGGGGCTGAAGCTTTCTTT.

The chain employs TRBV5-3 and TRBJ1-4; no clear D gene. TRBV5-3 has ORF status, its function being uncertain. This CDR3 region has 23 residues. Trimming pared 3 bases from V and 0 bases from J, leaving 33 bases between. The CDR3 reads CARSSSGSRPHNDPGATNEKLFF. The CDR3 DNA follows: TGTGCCAGAAGCTCCTCAGGCAGCCGACCTCATAATGATCCGGGCGCAACTAATGAAAAACTGTTTTTT.

The CDR3 DNA reads TGTGCCAGCAGCTCGAGACAGAGGACCAACACAGATACGCAGTATTTT. Amino acid sequence: CASSSRQRTNTDTQYF. The V call is TRBV28, the J call TRBJ2-3; a possible D gene is TRBD1 (5 bases). V was clipped by 6 bases and J by 2 bases, with 18 bases between them. This CDR3 has 16 amino acids. Looked up from germline, CDR1 is MDHEN and CDR2 is SYDVKM. Full variable domain (rest looked up from reference TRBV28 and TRBJ2-3): DVKVTQSSRYLVKRTGEKVFLECVQDMDHENMFWYRQDPGLGLRLIYFSYDVKMKEKGDIPEGYSVSREKKERFSLILESASTNQTSMYLCASSSRQRTNTDTQYFGPGTRLTVL.

The chain carries TRBV6-2 or TRBV6-3 and TRBJ2-6, with D perhaps matching TRBD1 or TRBD2 (5 bases each). This CDR3 comprises 12 residues. Per the germline V gene, CDR1 is MNHEY and CDR2 is SVGEGT. Deletions cut 5 bases from V and 9 bases from J, with 8 bases between. The CDR3 region has the DNA TGTGCCAGCAGTCCGGGGCTCAACGTCCTGACTTTC. Translated, it gives CASSPGLNVLTF.

In nucleotides, the CDR3 is TGTGCCAGCAGCTTGGGCGACCGTGAGATCCATCACGAGCAGTACTTC. The encoded protein is CASSLGDREIHHEQYF. V and J are TRBV5-8 and TRBJ2-7, with D unresolved. The CDR3 is made up of 16 amino acids. Trimming removed 0 bases from V and 5 bases from J, with 18 bases in between. Germline V gene sequence: CDR1 SGHTS, CDR2 YDEGEE.

The chain joins TRBV5-6 to TRBJ1-3, with D maybe TRBD1 (6 bases). The CDR3 runs to 16 residues. The V end lost 4 bases, the J end lost 0 bases, and 14 bases lay between the germline ends. Germline V gene sequence: CDR1 SGHDT, CDR2 YYEEEE. The chain's CDR3 is CASSPRQVFSGNTIYF. CDR3 DNA: TGTGCCAGCAGCCCCCGACAGGTCTTCTCTGGAAACACCATATATTTT.

V gene TRBV20-1 combines with J gene TRBJ2-3; a weak D match, TRBD1 (5 bases). V lost 3 bases, J lost 4 bases, and 20 bases lay in between. Per germline, CDR1 DFQATT and CDR2 SNEGSKA (reference sequence). CDR3 length: 16 residues. In DNA, the CDR3 is TGCAGTGCTAGTGGGGCGTTTGGCCTACTTCCAGATACGCAGTATTTT. Its translation is CSASGAFGLLPDTQYF.

Worth noting for this clone: The same CDR3 arises from other DNA sequences in this sample as well. The genes are TRBV9 and TRBJ2-2; no firm D call. V shed 0 bases and J shed 5 bases, with 5 bases lying between them. CDR3 size: 13 residues. Germline-derived CDR1 and CDR2 are SGDLS and YYNGEE. The CDR3 DNA sequence: TGTGCCAGCAGCGTAGCGAGAACCGGGGAGCTGTTTTTT. This sequence encodes CASSVARTGELFF.

CDR3 amino acids: CASSYSFVTGGNIQYF. The CDR3 nucleotides read TGTGCCAGCAGTTACAGTTTCGTGACAGGGGGCAACATTCAGTACTTC. V usage is TRBV6-5 and J usage is TRBJ2-4; 10 nucleotides match TRBD1. Trimming removed 2 bases from V and 7 bases from J; junction bases left unmatched: 8. CDR1 MNHEY and CDR2 SVGAGI come from the germline V gene. This CDR3 region has 16 residues.

This CDR3 reads CASSQGGNYGYTF. The CDR3 nucleotides read TGTGCCAGTAGTCAGGGCGGGAACTATGGCTACACCTTC. The chain links TRBV19 to TRBJ1-2; TRBD1 is a possible D gene (5 bases). CDR3 size: 13 residues. The V end lost 5 bases, the J end lost 2 bases, and 9 bases lay between the germline ends. Per the germline V gene, CDR1 is LNHDA and CDR2 is SQIVND (reference sequence).

The genes are TRBV19 and TRBJ1-5; D is perhaps TRBD1 (6 bases). Trimming left V 6 bases short and J 1 base short, with 19 bases between. There are 17 residues in the CDR3. The germline gives CDR1 LNHDA, CDR2 SQIVND (reference sequence). Written as DNA, the CDR3 is TGTGCCAGTAGCTCCGGTCAGGGGAAAGCGAGCAATCAGCCCCAGCATTTT. Translating gives CASSSGQGKASNQPQHF. Filled out from reference TRBV19 and TRBJ1-5, the complete variable domain reads DGGITQSPKYLFRKEGQNVTLSCEQNLNHDAMYWYRQDPGQGLRLIYYSQIVNDFQKGDIAEGYSVSREKKESFPLTVTSAQKNPTAFYLCASSSGQGKASNQPQHFGDGTRLSIL.

This clone has a handful of counts. This chain uses TRBV5-4 with TRBJ1-2; the D is unclear. Germline loops: CDR1 SGHNT, CDR2 YYREEE (reference sequence). V shed 0 bases and J shed 8 bases, with 17 bases lying between them. The CDR3 loop spans 15 amino acids. The CDR3 loop reads CASSLGPDGRFGYTF. The CDR3 nucleotides read TGTGCCAGCAGCTTGGGTCCGGACGGACGCTTCGGCTACACCTTC.

The chain recombines TRBV6-6 with TRBJ1-2, with D possibly being TRBD1 (5 bases). The CDR3 sequence is 12 residues long. Trimming took off 7 bases at V and 5 bases at J, with 11 bases between the two ends. Germline V CDR1 and CDR2: MNHNY, SVGAGI (reference sequence). As DNA, the CDR3 is TGTGCCAGCACCACAGGTGTTTATGGCTACACCTTC. It yields the protein CASTTGVYGYTF.

This CDR3 is CATTPDRGLYGYTF. The CDR3 region has the DNA TGTGCCACCACCCCGGACAGGGGCCTTTATGGCTACACCTTC. The V gene is TRBV15, the J gene TRBJ1-2, with TRBD1 matching 9 bases. The germline CDR1 and CDR2 sequences are LNHNV and YYDKDF (reference sequence). CDR3 length equals 14 residues. The V segment lost 7 bases and the J segment 5 bases; nucleotides outside the gene matches: 8.

This clone was seen more than once but under ten times. The chain joins TRBV9 to TRBJ2-7; 9 bases are shared with TRBD1. This CDR3 comprises 13 residues. Germline trimming cut 4 bases from V and 5 bases from J; bases unmatched to any gene: 4. Germline values: CDR1 SGDLS, CDR2 YYNGEE. The CDR3 loop reads CASSPRDRDEQYF. DNA for the CDR3: TGTGCCAGCAGCCCTAGGGACAGGGACGAGCAGTACTTC.

This clone occurred once. The V call is TRBV5-1, the J call TRBJ1-4; 12 bases map to TRBD1. CDR1 and CDR2 (germline): SGHRS, YFSETQ. Trimming removed 4 bases from V and 2 bases from J; junction bases left unmatched: 9. The CDR3 length is 18 residues. CDR3 nucleotide sequence: TGCGCCAGCAGCCAATCCCCGGGACAGGGGGCGACTAATGAAAAACTGTTTTTT. Translated, it gives CASSQSPGQGATNEKLFF.

V and J are TRBV20-1 and TRBJ1-5; D ambiguous. Deletions cut 3 bases from V and 0 bases from J, with 9 bases between. Germline V gene sequence: CDR1 DFQATT, CDR2 SNEGSKA (reference sequence). The CDR3 is 14 amino acids. The CDR3 loop reads CSASFQYSNQPQHF. In DNA, the CDR3 is TGCAGTGCTAGTTTCCAATATAGCAATCAGCCCCAGCATTTT.

The gene calls are TRBV28 and TRBJ2-7; no clear D gene. V was clipped by 3 bases and J by 4 bases, with 10 bases between them. Germline values: CDR1 MDHEN, CDR2 SYDVKM. CDR3 length: 13 residues. The CDR3 nucleotides read TGTGCCAGCAGTTTGGCCCCTATTTACGAGCAGTACTTC. Translation: CASSLAPIYEQYF.